This T cell receptor (beta chain) comes out of a study of T-cell reconstitution after alpha-beta-depleted transplantation in children. This clonotype was seen a few times. The CDR3 spans 16 residues. The V and J ends lost 6 bases and 4 bases respectively, with 21 bases between them. This sample's TCRbeta library carried unique molecular identifier barcodes. TCRdb used MiXCR to reprocess the PCR reads, holding one entry per CDR3 protein. This sample yields about 640,000 distinct CDR3 sequences, of which around 16% are seen a single time; approximately 1% belongs to the top ten. The V gene is TRBV12-3 or TRBV12-4, the J gene TRBJ1-2, with unresolved D. This TCR was recovered from a human donor who donated a stem cell graft to a child with acute myeloid leukemia. The sequencing used PBMCs from the stem cell graft donor, collected from the stem cell graft. In DNA, the CDR3 is TGTGCCAGCAGCTCTCAGGACTTTTCCGGAATCTATGGCTACACCTTC. It yields the protein CASSSQDFSGIYGYTF.